The 4 T cell receptor beta chains below come from one sample, sequenced in a study of tumor and adjacent non-tumor tissue in lung cancer. TCRbeta libraries were built with three rounds of nested PCR, modified from ARM-PCR. MiXCR, applied by TCRdb to the multiplex PCR reads, yields one record per CDR3 protein. The profile covers fewer than 130,000 distinct CDR3 sequences, with around 82% appearing a single time and 20% to 25% taken by the ten largest. This sample's RNA came from whole unsorted tissue. Sequencing used lung tumor tissue. The receptors shown here come from a man between 70 and 80 years old with non-small cell lung cancer.

Note on this clonotype: As the CDR3 is not closed by the conserved phenylalanine or tryptophan, this likely results from a read error. The gene calls are TRBV11-2 and TRBJ2-3; D remains ambiguous. Trimming removed 2 bases from V and 2 bases from J, with 14 bases in between. The CDR3 runs to 16 residues. Looked up from germline, CDR1 is SGHAT and CDR2 is FQNNGV. The CDR3 DNA is TGTGCCAGCAGCTTAACTCATGGTGGAATCACAGATACGCAGTATTAT. Its protein is CASSLTHGGITDTQYY.

Turning to this clonotype: A read error may account for a junction end that differs from germline. The chain employs TRBV18 and TRBJ2-5; D might be TRBD1 (5 bases). CDR1 is KGHSH, CDR2 LQKENI, per germline. The CDR3 runs 14 residues. The CDR3 region has the DNA TGTGTCAGCTCACCCCAGGGCATCCAAGAGATCCAGTACTTC. It translates to CVSSPQGIQEIQYF.

Turning to this clonotype: A read error is possible here, since a much larger clone lies one base away. The chain links TRBV5-1 to TRBJ2-5; tentative D call: TRBD1 (6 bases). CDR1 is SGHRS and CDR2 is YFSETQ in the germline V gene. The CDR3 totals 14 residues. CDR3 sequence reads: CTSSLVVQGRTQYF. The CDR3 DNA is TGCACCAGCAGCTTGGTAGTACAGGGACGGACCCAGTACTTC.

The chain is built from TRBV29-1 and TRBJ2-1; 9 bases are shared with TRBD2. The J call is doubtful: the DNA matches TRBJ2-7 better. Germline V gene sequence: CDR1 SQVTM, CDR2 ANQGSEA. The CDR3 consists of 14 residues. The CDR3 region has the DNA TGCAGCGTTCACGTAGCGGGAGTGTACAATGAGCAGTACTTC. This gives the protein CSVHVAGVYNEQYF.